The 25 T cell receptor beta chains listed next were all sequenced from one sample in a study of blood T cell repertoires in COVID-19. Sequencing used immunoSEQ multiplex PCR; TCRdb keeps in-frame clones, though not all of them. The table includes 200,000 to 250,000 clones, over 70% detected once. Material: PBMCs or T cells enriched from blood (not recorded which). The receptors derive from a woman in her twenties or thirties who had been exposed to COVID-19.

This chain links TRBV30 with TRBJ2-3, with a possible D match to TRBD2 (6 bases). V was cut by 4 bases and J by 5 bases, with 10 bases left in between. The CDR3 consists of 12 residues. CDR1 is GTSNPN and CDR2 is SVGIG in the germline V gene (reference sequence). Here the CDR3 reads CAWKLARDTQYF. The CDR3, as DNA: TGTGCCTGGAAACTAGCCAGAGATACGCAGTATTTT.

This clone has only a few counts. CDR3 DNA sequence: TGTGCCAGCAGCCAGGGACTCCCTCAGGAGCAGTACTTC. It encodes CASSQGLPQEQYF. This rearrangement joins TRBV28 to TRBJ2-7; the D gene is possibly TRBD2 (6 bases). Germline CDR1 is MDHEN and CDR2 is SYDVKM. The CDR3 totals 13 residues. V was clipped by 6 bases and J by 7 bases, with 16 bases between them.

The chain is built from TRBV27 and TRBJ1-3, with 7 bases matching TRBD1. There are 18 residues in the CDR3. J was trimmed by 0 bases and V by 0 bases; bases with no gene match: 8. Germline V gene sequence: CDR1 MNHEY, CDR2 SMNVEV (reference sequence). The CDR3 sequence is CASSLSSGGDSSGNTIYF. DNA for the CDR3: TGTGCCAGCAGTTTATCCTCAGGAGGGGACAGCTCTGGAAACACCATATATTTT.

This clone appeared once. The chain links TRBV5-1 to TRBJ1-2, with TRBD1 as a possible D gene (5 bases). This CDR3 contains 17 residues. Looked up from germline, CDR1 is SGHRS and CDR2 is YFSETQ. V was cut by 4 bases and J by 6 bases, with 25 bases left in between. The CDR3: CASSRYSGIRVDHGYTF. The CDR3 DNA sequence: TGCGCCAGCAGCCGCTATTCTGGGATCAGGGTCGACCATGGCTACACCTTC.

This clone occurred many times. The genes are TRBV9 and TRBJ2-2, with 8 nucleotides matching TRBD1. V was pared by 4 bases and J by 5 bases, with 7 bases of the junction left unmatched. This CDR3 is 15 amino acids long. Germline CDR1 reads SGDLS; CDR2 reads YYNGEE. This CDR3 is CASSKQGGETGELFF. The CDR3 DNA follows: TGTGCCAGCAGCAAACAGGGGGGAGAGACCGGGGAGCTGTTTTTT.

This chain connects TRBV10-3 to TRBJ2-1; 8 bases line up with TRBD2. Germline CDR1 is ENHRY and CDR2 is SYGVKD. The CDR3 has 15 amino acids. Losses at the gene ends were 2 bases for V and 2 bases for J; bases not matched to a gene: 2. The CDR3 loop reads CAISEREGTYNEQFF. In DNA form, the CDR3 reads TGTGCCATCAGTGAGCGGGAGGGCACCTACAATGAGCAGTTCTTC.

This chain connects TRBV7-9 to TRBJ2-1; 8 bases align to TRBD2. J lost 2 bases, V lost 4 bases, and 7 bases had no gene match. Per germline, CDR1 SEHNR and CDR2 FQNEAQ (reference sequence). The CDR3 contains 16 residues. CDR3 nucleotide sequence: TGTGCCAGCAGCTCCCGGACTAGCTTAACCTACAATGAGCAGTTCTTC. This codes for CASSSRTSLTYNEQFF.

The V and J genes are TRBV19 and TRBJ2-6; TRBD1 matches at 7 bases. Per the germline V gene, CDR1 is LNHDA and CDR2 is SQIVND (reference sequence). The V and J ends lost 4 bases and 4 bases, in that order; junction bases with no gene match: 4. The length of the CDR3 is 15 residues. CDR3 protein: CASSTGTAGANVLTF. CDR3 coding DNA: TGTGCCAGTAGTACGGGGACAGCCGGGGCCAACGTCCTGACTTTC.

This chain uses TRBV18 with TRBJ2-7; TRBD2 matches 10 bases. The CDR3 runs to 16 residues. Germline CDR1 and CDR2: KGHSH and LQKENI. Germline trimming cut 4 bases from V and 2 bases from J; bases unmatched to any gene: 8. Written as DNA, the CDR3 is TGTGCCAGCTCACGACGGACTAGCGGTGGGGCCTACGAGCAGTACTTC. This encodes CASSRRTSGGAYEQYF.

This chain connects TRBV5-1 to TRBJ2-1, with 11 bases identical to TRBD2. V gave up 6 bases and J gave up 4 bases; unmatched junction bases: 6. This CDR3 has 15 amino acids. CDR1 is SGHRS, CDR2 YFSETQ, per germline. The CDR3: CASKTSGKSYNEQFF. The DNA of the CDR3 is TGCGCCAGCAAGACTAGCGGGAAGTCTTACAATGAGCAGTTCTTC.

The chain has TRBV2 and TRBJ1-5; a weak D match, TRBD1 (6 bases). V was shortened by 7 bases and J by 5 bases, with 18 bases between the two germline ends. The CDR3 spans 15 residues. Per the germline V gene, CDR1 is SNHLY and CDR2 is FYNNEI. The chain's CDR3 is CASNRDNHPYQPQHF. CDR3 nucleotide sequence: TGTGCCAGCAATCGGGACAACCACCCCTATCAGCCCCAGCATTTT.

This clone has a single count. This chain joins TRBV21-1 and TRBJ1-2. TRBV21-1 is listed as a pseudogene. CDR3 length equals 14 residues. The CDR3 DNA follows: TGTGCCAGCCCACTACAAGGATTGGACTATGGCTACACCTTC. It translates to CASPLQGLDYGYTF.

This chain links TRBV3-1 (or the pseudogene TRBV3-2) with TRBJ2-1; 11 bases align to TRBD1. Trimming at V came to 2 bases and at J to 7 bases, leaving 4 bases not matched to a gene. Per the germline V gene, CDR1 is LGHDT and CDR2 is YNNKEL (reference sequence). CDR3 length: 15 residues. The CDR3 nucleotides are TGTGCCAGCAGCCAATTAGGGACAGGGGGGAATGAGCAGTTCTTC. Encoded protein: CASSQLGTGGNEQFF.

V is TRBV12-5 and J is TRBJ2-3; 10 bases agree with TRBD2. J gave up 15 bases and V 3 bases, and 12 bases lay outside the gene matches. Germline loops: CDR1 LGHNT, CDR2 FRNRAP. The CDR3 loop spans 14 amino acids. For the CDR3, the DNA is TGTGCTAGTGGTTTAAGCGGGAGGGCCGAGGGGGTCTATTTT. It yields the protein CASGLSGRAEGVYF.

This clone is a singleton in its sample. This chain joins TRBV5-1 and TRBJ1-1, with D hard to call. This CDR3 is built from 11 residues. Trimming cost V 5 bases and J 5 bases, with 7 bases left between them. CDR1 is SGHRS and CDR2 is YFSETQ in the germline V gene. CDR3 in DNA: TGCGCCAGCAGGTCGGGTACTGAAGCTTTCTTT. This encodes CASRSGTEAFF. Full variable domain (rest looked up from reference TRBV5-1 and TRBJ1-1): KAGVTQTPRYLIKTRGQQVTLSCSPISGHRSVSWYQQTPGQGLQFLFEYFSETQRNKGNFPGRFSGRQFSNSRSEMNVSTLELGDSALYLCASRSGTEAFFGQGTRLTVV.

This chain connects TRBV9 to TRBJ2-1; tentative D call: TRBD2 (5 bases). The CDR3 totals 14 residues. V was cut by 0 bases and J by 10 bases, with 14 bases left in between. Germline values: CDR1 SGDLS, CDR2 YYNGEE. The CDR3: CASSVGRTDSEQFF. CDR3 sequence (DNA): TGTGCCAGCAGCGTAGGGAGGACGGACTCAGAGCAGTTCTTC.

This clone was detected only once. The J gene is TRBJ2-7, the V gene TRBV11-3, with 7 bases that match TRBD1. There are 12 residues in the CDR3. Trimming took 2 bases from V and 5 from J; bases not matched to a gene: 0. Germline V gives CDR1 SGHNT, CDR2 YENEEA. CDR3 protein: CASSLQGDEQYF. In nucleotides, the CDR3 is TGTGCCAGCAGCTTACAGGGGGACGAGCAGTACTTC.

The chain carries TRBV5-1 and TRBJ1-1; no reliable D call. Germline CDR1 and CDR2: SGHRS and YFSETQ. The length of the CDR3 is 16 residues. V was cut by 4 bases and J by 1 base, with 17 bases left in between. The DNA of the CDR3 is TGCGCCAGCAGCCCCACCGTTGGCCTTAAGAACACTGAAGCTTTCTTT. Protein product: CASSPTVGLKNTEAFF.

This clone was counted a few times. The chain uses TRBV2 and TRBJ1-2; maybe TRBD1 (5 bases). This CDR3 contains 15 residues. V was shortened by 4 bases and J by 5 bases, with 17 bases between the two germline ends. Per germline, CDR1 SNHLY and CDR2 FYNNEI. The CDR3 region is CASSARGEGSYGYTF. The DNA of the CDR3 is TGTGCCAGCAGTGCGCGAGGGGAGGGTTCGTATGGCTACACCTTC.

This clone turned up a few times. The V and J genes are TRBV19 and TRBJ1-5; the D gene is possibly TRBD1 (6 bases). CDR1 and CDR2 (germline): LNHDA, SQIVND (reference sequence). This CDR3 region has 15 residues. The V gene lost 3 bases and the J gene lost 5 bases, with 14 bases spanning the gap. In DNA form, the CDR3 reads TGTGCCAGTAGTATTGGTCAGGGGTTTGATCAGCCCCAGCATTTT. It translates to CASSIGQGFDQPQHF.

The rearrangement joins TRBV25-1 to TRBJ1-4; D is possibly TRBD1 (5 bases). Germline V lookup: CDR1 MGHDK, CDR2 SYGVNS. V was pared by 4 bases and J by 4 bases, with 16 bases between. CDR3 size: 16 residues. The CDR3 sequence: CASSGGGVSINEKLFF. The CDR3 DNA reads as TGTGCCAGCAGTGGGGGAGGGGTGTCGATTAATGAAAAACTGTTTTTT.

The chain carries TRBV29-1 and TRBJ2-7; 8 bases map to TRBD1. The V segment lost 6 bases and the J segment 7 bases; nucleotides outside the gene matches: 17. The CDR3 loop spans 15 amino acids. Per the germline V gene, CDR1 is SQVTM and CDR2 is ANQGSEA. Here the CDR3 reads CSVATPGTGLEEQYF. DNA for the CDR3: TGCAGCGTAGCCACTCCCGGGACAGGTCTGGAGGAGCAGTACTTC.

This clone was counted once. The rearrangement links TRBV5-6 to TRBJ2-2; a weak D match, TRBD2 (6 bases). The V gene's germline CDR1 is SGHDT and CDR2 YYEEEE. CDR3 length: 18 amino acids. Trimming took off 4 bases at V and 5 bases at J, with 24 bases between the two ends. The CDR3 spells CASSLGAVIAVKTGELFF. For the CDR3, the DNA is TGTGCCAGCAGCCTTGGCGCGGTGATAGCGGTTAAGACCGGGGAGCTGTTTTTT. The full variable domain, in which reference TRBV5-6 and TRBJ2-2 provide the parts outside the CDR3, is DAGVTQSPTHLIKTRGQQVTLRCSPKSGHDTVSWYQQALGQGPQFIFQYYEEEERQRGNFPDRFSGHQFPNYSSELNVNALLLGDSALYLCASSLGAVIAVKTGELFFGEGSRLTVL.

This chain uses TRBV29-1 with TRBJ1-2, with TRBD1 matching over 9 bases. The CDR3 runs to 13 residues. V trimming: 5 bases; J trimming: 3 bases; junction bases outside the gene matches: 4. CDR1 and CDR2 (germline): SQVTM, ANQGSEA. The CDR3, as DNA: TGCAGCGTTACAGGGGGCGCAGACTATGGCTACACCTTC. It codes for CSVTGGADYGYTF.

V usage is TRBV7-2 and J usage is TRBJ1-5; D is undetermined. V lost 0 bases and J 0 bases, leaving 9 bases between the germline ends. This CDR3 is 16 amino acids long. CDR1 is SGHTA, CDR2 FQGNSA, per germline. The CDR3 DNA sequence: TGTGCCAGCAGCTTAGCCGTCCAGGCTAGCAATCAGCCCCAGCATTTT. Residues: CASSLAVQASNQPQHF.